The clone carrying this TCR beta chain has ten or more counts. Its antigen is undetermined. The sorted-subset TCR libraries were prepared using about 960,000 CD4+ or CD8+ T cells as the starting material. These data come from a study of neurological immune-mediated disorders. Broader study findings: No CDR3 amino acid sequences were shared by expanded clones across subjects, suggesting private repertoires in all groups.

With V trimmed by 5 bases and J by 1 base, 6 bases remained unmatched. Per the germline V gene, CDR1 is SEHNR and CDR2 is FQNEAQ (reference sequence). CDR3 length: 15 amino acids. From 15-18 subjects, every sequencing run obtained over 160 million TCR-beta sequences. Each CDR3 protein is one row after TCRdb ran MiXCR on the 5' RACE reads. The sample lists about 30,000 distinct CDR3 sequences, around 5.9% seen once, with over 2% in the top ten. The TCR comes from a woman between 45 and 60 years old in good health. This chain uses TRBV7-9 with TRBJ1-1; 8 bases map to TRBD1. The source material was CD4+ T cells from blood. The CDR3 bases are TGTGCCAGCAGCCCAAGACAGGGGACGAACACTGAAGCTTTCTTT. It encodes CASSPRQGTNTEAFF.